This record covers a single T cell receptor beta chain. The antigen this receptor binds is unknown. No per-base quality is available; no much larger clone lies one base away. The data originate from a study of Ad26.COV2.S vaccination and SARS-CoV-2 variants (dated by TCRdb to the early 2020s). Study-wide context: Vaccine-arm donors came from COV1001, a multicentre, randomized, double-blind, placebo-controlled phase I-IIa trial of Ad26.COV2.S in healthy adults. A total of approximately 30 samples were included in the TCR-sequenced set, comprising roughly 20 Ad26.COV2.S vaccine recipients, 5 placebo recipients and 8 SARS-CoV-2 convalescent individuals. Participants in the trial were split at random into five groups of five each, receiving low-dose or high-dose Ad26.COV2.S once or twice, or else placebo on both occasions. Ad26.COV2.S was administered intramuscularly at 5 x 10^10 or 1 x 10^11 viral particles, either as a single shot or as two shots given 56 days apart. Investigators did not know the trial group allocation while performing experiments and assessing outcomes. The specificity and breadth of SARS-CoV-2-reactive T cell receptors after Ad26.COV2.S vaccination were assessed by TCRbeta repertoire sequencing.

The immunoSEQ Assay was used to sequence TCRbeta CDR3 regions. After extraction, genomic DNA underwent amplification by bias-controlled multiplex PCR, followed by high-throughput sequencing. On the authors' methods: To quantify the absolute abundance of every unique TCRbeta CDR3 region, sequences were collapsed and filtered. T cell fraction was estimated by normalizing TCRbeta template counts to usable DNA, which was measured by amplifying reference genes present in all nucleated cells. Repertoire TCRs were annotated as SARS-CoV-2-specific when V gene, CDR3 amino acid sequence and J gene were exactly matched to a known reactive TCR set. MIRA supplied the reference SARS-CoV-2 TCR set, which was filtered for enrichment in COVID-19-positive ImmuneCODE repertoires so that public or cross-reactive TCRs were removed. Using the MIRA antigens, annotated TCRs were further analysed by specific ORF or by position within an ORF. Breadth was defined as annotated unique rearrangements over total unique productive rearrangements; depth was the summed frequency of those rearrangements. Two-sided Wilcoxon rank-sum tests were used to compare TCR breadth between groups. Held by TCRdb, this immuneACCESS table contains in-frame sequences only and omits some clones. Under half of the omission traces to an unresolved V gene where checked; the cause of the rest is unknown. That table gives V, J and clone size, and the DNA gave D and trimming. The sample table contains around 300,000 clones; only one count was recorded for about 89% of them. About 5% of the sample is held by the ten biggest clonotypes.

What the work shows at the level of the full study, not this receptor alone: Higher spike-specific TCR breadth was observed in Ad26.COV2.S recipients than in placebo recipients (P = 0.0014). Non-spike TCR breadth was comparable between vaccine and placebo recipients, consistent with the vaccine containing only spike. The study was not powered to compare responses between vaccine doses or regimens. The authors noted that the TCR breadth and depth analyses may have underestimated total T cell responses. Substantial breadth of spike-specific CD8+ and CD4+ T cell responses was reported after vaccination.

Explained via the paper, the treatment or condition label denotes: some 20 received Ad26.COV2.S at low or high dose, single or two shots; a few received placebo; per-sample allocation not given. Repertoires of vaccine and placebo recipients were sequenced from samples collected on day 63 after the first injection. Between 29 July and 7 August 2020, Cohort 1b enrolled around 25 adults aged 18-55 years at one site in Boston, USA. As a vaccine, Ad26.COV2.S was a replication-incompetent adenovirus type 26 vector that expressed a prefusion-stabilized SARS-CoV-2 spike protein derived from the original Wuhan strain. At the junction V is shortened by 3 bases and J by 2 bases; bases outside the gene matches: 5. The CDR1 and CDR2 encoded by the germline V gene (reference sequence) are DFQATT and SNEGSKA. The CDR3 has 14 amino acids, counting the end cysteine and phenylalanine. Only CDR3 DNA remains: 42 bases, in frame from the first base.

The sample was peripheral blood, taken in a trial of Ad26.COV2.S vaccine versus placebo. The chain joins TRBV20-1 to TRBJ2-5; TRBD2 agrees with 8 junctional bases. This clonotype was sampled from a person aged 18-60 years who received the Ad26.COV2.S COVID-19 vaccine or a placebo. The CDR3 loop reads CSASKGLGQETQYF. At the DNA level, the sequence is TGCAGTGCTAGTAAGGGACTAGGTCAAGAGACCCAGTACTTC.